The present TCR beta chain was sequenced within a study of blood T cell repertoires in COVID-19. The overall study: Donors in the United States, Italy and Spain gave samples during acute or convalescent COVID-19. In each case, the material was cDNA or gDNA derived from T cells, B-cell-depleted T cells, or PBMCs.

As originally analysed: Nucleated cell number was recorded as an estimate derived from reference gene primer amplification. The table came from immunoSEQ multiplex PCR; TCRdb's copy has only in-frame clones and leaves some out. V and J calls and clone size are copied from that table; D and trimming were computed from the DNA. The sample holds approximately 94,000 clones, almost 90% seen once. From germline, CDR1 is MNHEY and CDR2 SVGAGI. Trimming took off 8 bases at V and 5 bases at J, with 12 bases between the two ends. The CDR3 extends over 12 amino acids. J is TRBJ2-5 and V is TRBV6-5, with D unresolved. This TCR was recovered from a woman aged 70 to 79 with acute or convalescent COVID-19. Sequenced input: peripheral blood. CDR3 region: CASERFSETQYF. The CDR3 nucleotides are TGTGCCAGCGAGAGGTTTAGCGAGACCCAGTACTTC.